The rows below give T cell receptor beta chains drawn from one sample of a study of CD8+ T cells in alopecia areata. Sequenced by immunoSEQ multiplex PCR; TCRdb stores in-frame clones only, minus some. The sample shows around 190,000 clones, around three fifths of them seen only once. The source material was CD4+ T cells sorted from blood, sampled at week 24, from a patient treated with tofacitinib. The source of these receptors is a human donor with alopecia areata. Both conserved end residues are part of each CDR3. The D gene is left open where the match is weak. Clone size is shown for a subset of rows, as once, few, many or a class of expanded clone.

TRBV29-1	-	TRBJ2-2	-	CSVRDTGELFF	TGCAGCGTGAGGGACACCGGGGAGCTGTTTTTT
TRBV27	TRBD1	TRBJ2-3	-	CASSELGQVTDTQYF	TGTGCCAGCAGCGAACTGGGACAGGTCACAGATACGCAGTATTTT
TRBV2	TRBD1	TRBJ2-7	-	CASSTGPGQGNYEQYF	TGTGCCAGCAGTACCGGACCGGGACAGGGAAACTACGAGCAGTACTTC
TRBV4-3	-	TRBJ2-1	-	CASSQGLDTNEQFF	TGCGCCAGCAGCCAAGGCCTTGACACCAATGAGCAGTTCTTC
TRBV9	-	TRBJ2-3	many	CASSVGVDTQYF	TGTGCCAGCAGCGTAGGTGTAGATACGCAGTATTTT
TRBV11-2	TRBD2	TRBJ2-5	-	CASSVRGGRLQETRYF	TGTGCCAGCAGCGTCCGGGGGGGACGCTTACAAGAGACCCGGTACTTC
TRBV7-2	-	TRBJ1-2	-	CASSLDPTGAPNGYTF	TGTGCCAGCAGCTTAGATCCGACAGGAGCCCCAAATGGCTACACCTTC
TRBV7-3	-	TRBJ1-3	-	CASSFPARVDF	TGTGCCAGCAGCTTCCCTGCTCGGGTGGATTTT
TRBV6-5	-	TRBJ2-1	few	CASTSGGGVGNEQFF	TGTGCCAGCACCTCAGGCGGCGGGGTTGGCAATGAGCAGTTCTTC
TRBV14	-	TRBJ2-7	-	CASSQFRSSYEQYF	TGTGCCAGCAGCCAATTTCGAAGCTCCTACGAGCAGTACTTC
TRBV4-1	-	TRBJ2-5	-	CASSQWVGETQYF	TGCGCCAGCAGCCAATGGGTTGGGGAGACCCAGTACTTC